This T cell receptor beta chain was profiled in a study of blood T cell repertoires in COVID-19. Study context: Sources were T cells, B-cell-depleted T cells, or PBMCs; the material itself was cDNA or gDNA.

In this sample, this clone turned up a few times. Per germline, CDR1 SEHNR and CDR2 FQNEAQ (reference sequence). Trimming shortened V by 3 bases and J by 2 bases, and 10 bases separated the two germline ends. The CDR3 runs 14 residues. Study processing details: Amplification from reference gene primers served as the basis for estimated nucleated cell counts. The protocol was immunoSEQ multiplex PCR, while the TCRdb copy is restricted to in-frame clones and leaves out a portion. That table furnishes V, J and clone size, whereas the DNA furnished D and trimming. The sample records some 180,000 clones, 80% to 90% being singletons.

Sequencing was performed on peripheral blood. V usage is TRBV7-9 and J usage is TRBJ1-2; the D gene is possibly TRBD1 (5 bases). The TCR sequence derives from a woman between 35 and 50 years old with COVID-19, enrolled during active disease. DNA for the CDR3: TGTGCCAGCAGCTTGGTACAGGCCAACTATGGCTACACCTTC. It encodes CASSLVQANYGYTF.